These 2 T cell receptor beta chains originate from one sample sequenced in a study of metastatic and nonmetastatic thyroid tumors. Every patient was untreated before thyroid surgery. TCRdb re-called the PCR reads through MiXCR. The sample lists about 45,000 clones; approximately 4.1% were seen once. The specimen sequenced was blood. Receptor source: a female donor with papillary thyroid cancer or a benign thyroid nodule (not recorded which). Some clones in this sample may be carry-over from other donors' samples.

The V and J genes are TRBV4-2 and TRBJ2-2, with TRBD1 matching over 9 bases. CDR3 length: 17 residues. Germline loops: CDR1 LGHNA, CDR2 YNFKEQ. Losses at the gene ends were 5 bases for V and 7 bases for J; bases not matched to a gene: 14. CDR3 residues: CASSERNRGQSVGELFF. The CDR3, as DNA: TGTGCCAGCAGCGAGCGGAACAGGGGGCAAAGTGTCGGGGAGCTGTTTTTT.

This clone was recorded many times. The same CDR3 is also encoded by other DNA sequences in this sample. V usage is TRBV20-1 and J usage is TRBJ2-1; 10 bases are a match to TRBD2. Germline lookup yields CDR1 DFQATT and CDR2 SNEGSKA (reference sequence). This CDR3 is built from 16 residues. J was trimmed by 5 bases and V by 1 base; bases with no gene match: 8. CDR3 sequence reads: CSARVETSGFDNEQFF. Written as DNA, the CDR3 is TGCAGTGCTAGAGTGGAGACTAGCGGGTTTGACAATGAGCAGTTCTTC.